One and the same sample provided the 26 T cell receptor beta chains below, sequenced in a study of CXCR3 chemokines and chemotherapy response in bladder cancer. Each CDR3 protein gets one entry after TCRdb re-called the PCR reads with MiXCR. This sample has just over 2,000 distinct CDR3 sequences; about a sixth occur once, and the top ten carry around 33%. The specimen was taken from a patient whose treatment included neoadjuvant chemotherapy. The receptors come from a human donor with bladder cancer that responded to neoadjuvant chemotherapy.

This clonotype is categorized as medium-sized. This rearrangement joins TRBV29-1 to TRBJ2-1, with 11 bases lining up with TRBD2. Trimming cost V 4 bases and J 7 bases; bases outside gene matches: 9. Germline values: CDR1 SQVTM, CDR2 ANQGSEA. This CDR3 contains 15 residues. Here the CDR3 DNA reads TGCAGCGTTGGGGCTAGCGGGAGGAAGGGTAATGAGCAGTTCTTC. Translation gives CSVGASGRKGNEQFF.

The chain employs TRBV20-1 and TRBJ2-4; D is undetermined. V lost 5 bases, J lost 0 bases, and 14 bases lay in between. The CDR3 consists of 15 residues. Germline values: CDR1 DFQATT, CDR2 SNEGSKA (reference sequence). CDR3 bases: TGCAGTGCTTGGGTCTTCCCTCTAGCCAAAAACATTCAGTACTTC. As protein: CSAWVFPLAKNIQYF.

By proportion, this clonotype is medium-sized. V usage is TRBV6-5 and J usage is TRBJ2-3, with D uncertain. Per the germline V gene, CDR1 is MNHEY and CDR2 is SVGAGI. The CDR3 has 12 amino acids. Trimming stripped 6 bases from V and 3 bases from J, with 7 bases between. The chain's CDR3 is CASRTETDTQYF. The CDR3 coding sequence is TGTGCCAGCAGGACCGAGACAGATACGCAGTATTTT.

This clonotype was seen a few times. The chain employs TRBV2 and TRBJ2-5; 8 bases map to TRBD2. Germline CDR1 is SNHLY and CDR2 is FYNNEI. This CDR3 is built from 15 residues. V dropped 6 bases and J dropped 5; count of bases not matched to a gene: 11. The CDR3 region is CASSSQGLGGETQYF. DNA for the CDR3: TGTGCCAGCAGCTCCCAGGGACTAGGGGGGGAGACCCAGTACTTC.

This clonotype is deemed medium-sized (0.01 to 0.1%). The rearrangement links TRBV28 to TRBJ2-1; no reliable D call. Between the trimmed V and J ends, which lost 3 bases and 5 bases, there was a span of 14 bases. The V gene's germline CDR1 is MDHEN and CDR2 SYDVKM. This CDR3 spans 15 amino acids. The CDR3: CASSFWGVGNNEQFF. The CDR3 bases are TGTGCCAGCAGTTTTTGGGGTGTTGGTAACAATGAGCAGTTCTTC.

The rearrangement joins TRBV12-3 or TRBV12-4 to TRBJ2-5, with a tentative D call TRBD1 (6 bases). CDR3 length: 13 residues. Between the trimmed V and J ends, which lost 4 bases and 2 bases, there was a span of 8 bases. The chain's CDR3 is CASSSRGQETQYF. The DNA for the CDR3 is TGTGCCAGCAGTTCAAGGGGGCAAGAGACCCAGTACTTC.

This clonotype is labeled as large. CDR3 nucleotide sequence: TGTGCCAGCAGCTTAGATGAAGTCGGCACCTTGAACACTGAAGCTTTCTTT. This sequence encodes CASSLDEVGTLNTEAFF. The rearrangement uses TRBV7-2 and TRBJ1-1; D remains ambiguous. Germline V lookup: CDR1 SGHTA, CDR2 FQGNSA. V dropped 1 base and J dropped 0 bases, with 15 bases sitting between them. The CDR3 is made up of 17 amino acids.

In its sample, this clonotype was seen a few times. The rearrangement links TRBV20-1 to TRBJ2-6, with D perhaps TRBD2 (5 bases). Between the trimmed V and J ends, which lost 0 bases and 0 bases, there was a span of 15 bases. The CDR3 runs to 18 residues. Germline V lookup: CDR1 DFQATT, CDR2 SNEGSKA (reference sequence). CDR3 DNA: TGCAGTGCTAGAGACCCCCGACGGGGAAACTCTGGGGCCAACGTCCTGACTTTC. It yields the protein CSARDPRRGNSGANVLTF.

This clonotype was seen ten or more times. The rearrangement uses TRBV29-1 and TRBJ2-7, with TRBD1 identical over 10 bases. The germline CDR1 and CDR2 sequences are SQVTM and ANQGSEA. V was clipped by 6 bases and J by 0 bases; unmatched bases: 5. This CDR3 has 14 residues. In nucleotides, the CDR3 is TGCAGCGTGCCTCGGGACAGGGGCTCCTACGAGCAGTACTTC. Translating it yields CSVPRDRGSYEQYF.

This clonotype counts as medium-sized. V and J are TRBV6-5 and TRBJ2-2; D is ambiguous. Germline CDR1 is MNHEY and CDR2 is SVGAGI. Trimming shortened V by 2 bases and J by 4 bases, and 14 bases separated the two germline ends. The CDR3 runs 16 residues. For the CDR3, the DNA is TGTGCCAGCAGTTACCTTCGTACGAGTATCACCGGGGAGCTGTTTTTT. Protein product: CASSYLRTSITGELFF.

This clonotype counts as medium-sized. This chain connects TRBV6-5 to TRBJ2-7, with D perhaps TRBD1 or TRBD2 (5 bases each). V was cut by 5 bases and J by 5 bases, with 16 bases left in between. The CDR3 extends over 14 amino acids. CDR1 and CDR2 from the germline V gene are MNHEY and SVGAGI. The CDR3 loop is CASSDGPRGDEQYF. CDR3 DNA sequence: TGTGCCAGCAGTGACGGACCACGGGGCGACGAGCAGTACTTC.

V is TRBV28 and J is TRBJ2-3; 11 bases are a match to TRBD2. J was trimmed by 2 bases and V by 5 bases; bases with no gene match: 6. Germline lookup yields CDR1 MDHEN and CDR2 SYDVKM. The CDR3 covers 16 residues. The CDR3 region has the DNA TGTGCCAGCAGTAGTAGCGGGAGGGTGAACACAGATACGCAGTATTTT. Its translation: CASSSSGRVNTDTQYF. Using reference TRBV28 and TRBJ2-3 for the parts outside the CDR3, the full variable domain is DVKVTQSSRYLVKRTGEKVFLECVQDMDHENMFWYRQDPGLGLRLIYFSYDVKMKEKGDIPEGYSVSREKKERFSLILESASTNQTSMYLCASSSSGRVNTDTQYFGPGTRLTVL.

There are many counts of this clonotype. The genes are TRBV28 and TRBJ1-2; TRBD1 matches at 9 bases. Trimming at V came to 6 bases and at J to 5 bases, leaving 10 bases not matched to a gene. In germline, CDR1 is MDHEN, CDR2 SYDVKM. There are 15 residues in the CDR3. Here the CDR3 DNA reads TGTGCCAGCAGATTCCACCGGGACAGGGCGTATGGCTACACCTTC. Its protein is CASRFHRDRAYGYTF.

CDR3 sequence (DNA): TGTGCCAGCAGCTTAAAGGCGGGACCTTACGAGCAGTACTTC. As protein: CASSLKAGPYEQYF. The chain employs TRBV7-3 and TRBJ2-7; D might be TRBD2 (6 bases). V was cut by 1 base and J by 4 bases, with 11 bases left in between. The CDR3 is made up of 14 amino acids. Germline lookup yields CDR1 SGHTA and CDR2 FQGTGA.

In regard to this clonotype: This probably arose from a read error, given a far larger clone one base away. The J gene is TRBJ2-3, the V gene TRBV6-2 or TRBV6-3; D not certain. V lost 5 bases to trimming and J lost 6 bases, with 12 bases between them. This CDR3 region has 13 residues. Per germline, CDR1 MNHEY and CDR2 SVGEGT. CDR3 protein: CASSEIRSDTQYF. The DNA for the CDR3 is TGTGCCAGCAGTGAAATCCGGAGCGATACGCAGTATTTT.

Sample share makes this clonotype medium-sized. The chain carries TRBV18 and TRBJ2-3; 8 nucleotides match TRBD1. With 3 bases clipped from V and 3 bases from J, the junction kept 8 bases outside the gene matches. The germline V gene has CDR1 KGHSH and CDR2 LQKENI. The CDR3 is 16 residues long. This CDR3 reads CASSPSTGDNTDTQYF. DNA for the CDR3: TGTGCCAGCTCACCGTCGACAGGGGACAATACAGATACGCAGTATTTT.

A remark on this clonotype: A read error is the likely source, as a far larger clone sits one nucleotide away. J is TRBJ2-1 and V is TRBV10-3; D is possibly TRBD2 (5 bases). The CDR3 has 14 amino acids. Trimming stripped 3 bases from V and 10 bases from J, with 16 bases between. Germline lookup yields CDR1 ENHRY and CDR2 SYGVKD. CDR3 region: CAISEPAGGGEQFF. The DNA for the CDR3 is TGTGCCATCAGTGAACCGGCTGGAGGTGGGGAGCAGTTCTTC.

This clonotype has a count of ten or more. The chain carries TRBV12-3 or TRBV12-4 and TRBJ2-7, with TRBD1 identical over 10 bases. The CDR3 loop spans 14 amino acids. Trimming at V came to 5 bases and at J to 3 bases, leaving 4 bases not matched to a gene. CDR3: CASSPGQGVYEQYF. The CDR3 nucleotides read TGTGCCAGCAGTCCCGGACAGGGGGTCTACGAGCAGTACTTC.

Judged by abundance, this clonotype is medium-sized. V is TRBV6-1 and J is TRBJ2-7; TRBD2 matches 8 bases. Germline values: CDR1 MNHNS, CDR2 SASEGT. The CDR3 length is 14 residues. J lost 5 bases, V lost 2 bases, and 5 bases had no gene match. CDR3 sequence reads: CASSERLALDEQYF. The CDR3 bases are TGTGCCAGCAGTGAAAGACTAGCGCTCGACGAGCAGTACTTC.

This clonotype is labeled medium-sized (0.01 to 0.1%). The rearrangement uses TRBV6-1 and TRBJ2-1; either TRBD1 or TRBD2 may supply D (6 bases each). Germline values: CDR1 MNHNS, CDR2 SASEGT. Trimming pared 7 bases from V and 14 bases from J, leaving 15 bases between. The CDR3 contains 11 residues. CDR3 sequence reads: CASTPGAGEFF. Here the CDR3 DNA reads TGTGCCAGCACCCCGGGGGCCGGGGAGTTCTTC.

This clonotype is medium-sized (0.01 to 0.1%) in the sample. The chain links TRBV5-6 to TRBJ2-5; 8 bases match TRBD2. V shed 5 bases, J shed 3 bases, and the junction held 12 bases outside the gene matches. CDR1 and CDR2 (germline): SGHDT, YYEEEE. The CDR3 runs 16 residues. The CDR3 sequence: CASRGGTSGTEETQYF. CDR3 sequence (DNA): TGTGCCAGCAGGGGGGGAACTAGCGGTACCGAAGAGACCCAGTACTTC.

By its share, this clonotype is medium-sized. V gene TRBV30 combines with J gene TRBJ1-6, with D hard to call. Per germline, CDR1 GTSNPN and CDR2 SVGIG (reference sequence). Trimming took off 1 base at V and 13 bases at J, with 14 bases between the two ends. This CDR3 contains 13 residues. CDR3 DNA: TGTGCCTGGAGTGGATTGGCCGCCTTCCCCCTCCACTTT. It codes for CAWSGLAAFPLHF.

This clonotype was found many times. The V call is TRBV19, the J call TRBJ2-7; 7 bases align to TRBD1. After removal of 1 base from V and 7 bases from J, the junction contained 10 bases not matched to a gene. CDR1 and CDR2 (germline): LNHDA, SQIVND (reference sequence). This CDR3 has 15 amino acids. CDR3 sequence reads: CASSIAQGPLDEQYF. As DNA, the CDR3 is TGTGCCAGTAGTATAGCACAGGGGCCCCTCGATGAGCAGTACTTC.

This clonotype is categorized as medium-sized. This sequence joins TRBV19 and TRBJ2-1, with 7 bases fitting TRBD2. CDR1 and CDR2 (germline): LNHDA, SQIVND (reference sequence). CDR3 size: 15 residues. J gave up 4 bases and V 2 bases, and 5 bases lay outside the gene matches. The DNA for the CDR3 is TGTGCCAGTAGTATAAGCCTAGCGGTTTACAATGAGCAGTTCTTC. The encoded protein is CASSISLAVYNEQFF.

This clonotype was counted many times. This chain uses TRBV12-3 or TRBV12-4 with TRBJ2-1; no clear D. V shed 6 bases and J shed 8 bases, with 14 bases lying between them. The CDR3 length is 13 residues. CDR3 DNA: TGTGCCAGCAGACCCGGACGGAGCTATGAGCAGTTCTTC. Translation gives CASRPGRSYEQFF.

The gene calls are TRBV29-1 and TRBJ2-5; perhaps TRBD2 as D (6 bases). CDR3 size: 10 residues. Per the germline V gene, CDR1 is SQVTM and CDR2 is ANQGSEA. CDR3 in DNA: TGCGTTGTCGGGGGAGAGACCCAGTACTTC. This translates into CVVGGETQYF.